The 21 T cell receptor beta chains below were found in one sample sequenced in a study of OX40 agonist ivuxolimab in advanced cancers. The table came from immunoSEQ multiplex PCR; TCRdb's copy has only in-frame clones and leaves some out. The profile shows about 18,000 clones, approximately 80% of them singletons. The material sequenced was CD4+ or CD8+ T cells sorted from blood, taken in a trial of the OX40 agonist ivuxolimab. The source of these receptors is an adult with an advanced solid tumor such as melanoma, head and neck, liver or kidney cancer.

The CDR3 sequence is CASSRATGVGNTIYF. For the CDR3, the DNA is TGTGCCAGCAGCCGCGCTACAGGGGTCGGAAACACCATATATTTT. The chain employs TRBV7-2 and TRBJ1-3; 7 positions match TRBD1. The CDR3 covers 15 residues. CDR1 and CDR2 from the germline V gene are SGHTA and FQGNSA. Unmatched junction bases numbered 8, after V lost 5 bases and J lost 4 bases.

The CDR3 sequence: CATSRDDPFQETQYF. As DNA, the CDR3 is TGTGCCACCAGCAGAGATGACCCTTTCCAAGAGACCCAGTACTTC. The chain recombines TRBV15 with TRBJ2-5; no reliable D call. Germline CDR1 LNHNV, CDR2 YYDKDF (reference sequence). V was pared by 0 bases and J by 1 base, with 9 bases between. This CDR3 spans 15 amino acids.

The chain couples TRBV30 to TRBJ1-1, with D perhaps matching TRBD1 (5 bases). Deletions cut 3 bases from V and 5 bases from J, with 16 bases between. Germline lookup yields CDR1 GTSNPN and CDR2 SVGIG (reference sequence). CDR3 size: 14 residues. CDR3 bases: TGTGCCTGGAGCCCCGACTGGGGGGGGACTGAAGCTTTCTTT. The encoded protein is CAWSPDWGGTEAFF.

The chain carries TRBV30 and TRBJ2-7, with a possible D match to TRBD1 (6 bases). Germline V lookup: CDR1 GTSNPN, CDR2 SVGIG (reference sequence). The length of the CDR3 is 13 residues. V dropped 2 bases and J dropped 4 bases, with 12 bases sitting between them. In DNA form, the CDR3 reads TGTGCCTGGAGTCCCGGGACATCATACGAGCAGTACTTC. Translating it yields CAWSPGTSYEQYF.

This clone appeared once. The junction differs from germline at one of its ends, possibly a read error. The chain carries TRBV27 and TRBJ2-1, with a tentative D call TRBD1 (6 bases). The CDR3 consists of 16 residues. From germline, CDR1 is MNHEY and CDR2 SMNVEV (reference sequence). The DNA for the CDR3 is TGTGCCAGCAGTATATCAAGGGGGTTTTCTATAGATGAGCAGTTCTTC. Its translation: CASSISRGFSIDEQFF.

This chain joins TRBV6-5 and TRBJ2-1, with 10 bases identical to TRBD2. The germline CDR1 and CDR2 sequences are MNHEY and SVGAGI. The CDR3 covers 14 residues. V shed 7 bases and J 7 bases; nucleotides not matched to a gene: 7. The CDR3: CASTVAGGFNEQFF. CDR3 sequence (DNA): TGTGCCAGCACCGTAGCGGGGGGCTTTAATGAGCAGTTCTTC.

V is TRBV28 and J is TRBJ2-5; 12 nucleotides match TRBD1. The trim removed 5 bases at V and 1 base at J, leaving 5 bases unmatched. CDR3 length equals 16 residues. Germline V gives CDR1 MDHEN, CDR2 SYDVKM. CDR3 DNA sequence: TGTGCCAGCAGTCTGGGACAGGGGGCGACCCAAGAGACCCAGTACTTC. It encodes CASSLGQGATQETQYF.

This sequence joins TRBV7-6 and TRBJ2-7, with D tentatively TRBD1 (6 bases). The germline gives CDR1 SGHVS, CDR2 FNYEAQ. This CDR3 contains 13 residues. Trimming shortened V by 3 bases and J by 6 bases, and 12 bases separated the two germline ends. The CDR3 sequence: CASSFTGPGEQYF. Here the CDR3 DNA reads TGTGCCAGCAGCTTTACAGGGCCTGGCGAGCAGTACTTC.

The chain combines TRBV2 with TRBJ2-5; TRBD2 matches at 10 bases. V lost 8 bases and J lost 4; bases outside the gene matches: 7. CDR1 is SNHLY and CDR2 is FYNNEI in the germline V gene. The CDR3 is made up of 14 amino acids. CDR3 in amino acids: CASGAGGAGETQYF. The CDR3 coding sequence is TGTGCCAGCGGAGCGGGGGGGGCCGGAGAGACCCAGTACTTC.

This chain connects TRBV5-1 to TRBJ2-1; D may correspond to TRBD1 or TRBD2 (6 bases each). CDR1 and CDR2 from the germline V gene are SGHRS and YFSETQ. Trimming cost V 0 bases and J 7 bases, with 14 bases left between them. This CDR3 comprises 15 residues. The CDR3 spells CASSLVRGLANEQFF. The CDR3 region has the DNA TGCGCCAGCAGCTTGGTCCGGGGGCTAGCAAATGAGCAGTTCTTC.

V and J are TRBV6-6 and TRBJ2-5; D is possibly TRBD1 (5 bases). V was pared by 7 bases and J by 1 base, with 19 bases between. The CDR3 is 16 residues long. CDR1 MNHNY and CDR2 SVGAGI come from the germline V gene (reference sequence). In DNA form, the CDR3 reads TGTGCCAGCAAGGTGGGGCCGGGTCCCGGCCAAGAGACCCAGTACTTC. Protein product: CASKVGPGPGQETQYF.

The chain recombines TRBV7-9 with TRBJ2-4, with no clear D. V lost 5 bases and J lost 6, with 8 bases in between. Germline loops: CDR1 SEHNR, CDR2 FQNEAQ (reference sequence). The CDR3 covers 12 residues. Here the CDR3 reads CASSMGINIQYF. CDR3 DNA sequence: TGTGCCAGCAGCATGGGGATAAACATTCAGTACTTC.

The chain is built from TRBV7-9 and TRBJ2-2; 9 nucleotides line up with TRBD2. Unmatched junction bases numbered 10, after V lost 3 bases and J lost 5 bases. The CDR3 loop spans 17 amino acids. Germline values: CDR1 SEHNR, CDR2 FQNEAQ (reference sequence). In DNA form, the CDR3 reads TGTGCCAGCAGCTTGCACGAGCCTAGCGGGGTAACCGGGGAGCTGTTTTTT. Its translation: CASSLHEPSGVTGELFF.

The V gene is TRBV7-2, the J gene TRBJ2-2; D is ambiguous. This CDR3 spans 13 amino acids. Germline loops: CDR1 SGHTA, CDR2 FQGNSA. V lost 3 bases and J lost 4, with 6 bases in between. The CDR3 protein is CASSFKTTGELFF. CDR3 sequence (DNA): TGTGCCAGCAGCTTCAAAACCACCGGGGAGCTGTTTTTT.

The chain has TRBV7-9 and TRBJ2-1; D not resolved. Germline V gene lookup returns CDR1 SEHNR and CDR2 FQNEAQ (reference sequence). Trimming left V 3 bases short and J 5 bases short, with 5 bases between. The CDR3 contains 12 residues. The CDR3 loop is CASSFANNEQFF. DNA of the CDR3: TGTGCCAGCAGCTTCGCGAACAATGAGCAGTTCTTC.

The V and J genes are TRBV7-9 and TRBJ1-2; the match to TRBD1 covers 7 bases. V trimming: 1 base; J trimming: 3 bases; junction bases outside the gene matches: 11. Germline-derived CDR1 and CDR2 are SEHNR and FQNEAQ (reference sequence). This CDR3 contains 17 residues. The CDR3 sequence is CASSLDRGLTIDYGYTF. CDR3 coding DNA: TGTGCCAGCAGCTTAGACAGGGGCCTGACCATAGACTATGGCTACACCTTC.

The rearrangement joins TRBV6-5 to TRBJ1-4; perhaps TRBD1 as D (6 bases). There are 15 residues in the CDR3. Germline V gene lookup returns CDR1 MNHEY and CDR2 SVGAGI. Trimming took 7 bases from V and 4 from J, leaving 16 bases between them. The CDR3 loop is CASKYTGFGNEKLFF. CDR3 sequence (DNA): TGTGCCAGCAAGTATACAGGGTTTGGTAATGAAAAACTGTTTTTT.

J is TRBJ2-7 and V is TRBV6-6, with 8 bases identical to TRBD1. V was clipped by 6 bases and J by 4 bases; unmatched bases: 8. The CDR3 covers 14 residues. CDR1 MNHNY and CDR2 SVGAGI come from the germline V gene (reference sequence). The chain's CDR3 is CASSPDRASYEQYF. CDR3 in DNA: TGTGCCAGCAGCCCGGACAGGGCCTCGTACGAGCAGTACTTC.

On this clone: One junction end disagrees with the germline gene, perhaps due to a read error. The chain uses TRBV2 and TRBJ2-3; D is perhaps TRBD1 (5 bases). The CDR3 totals 13 residues. CDR1 is SNHLY and CDR2 is FYNNEI in the germline V gene. This CDR3 is CASSVTDTGTQYF. The CDR3 DNA reads TGTGCCAGCAGTGTTACGGACACAGGTACGCAGTATTTT. The full variable domain, completed using reference TRBV2 and TRBJ2-3, is EPEVTQTPSHQVTQMGQEVILRCVPISNHLYFYWYRQILGQKVEFLVSFYNNEISEKSEIFDDQFSVERPDGSNFTLKIRSTKLEDSAMYFCASSVTDTGTQYFGPGTRLTVL.

V gene TRBV2 combines with J gene TRBJ2-3; D is uncertain. The CDR3 is 16 amino acids. Looked up from germline, CDR1 is SNHLY and CDR2 is FYNNEI. Trimming cost V 1 base and J 2 bases, with 13 bases left between them. In nucleotides, the CDR3 is TGTGCCAGCAGTGAAGGGGGTATTACCTTCACAGATACGCAGTATTTT. Its translation is CASSEGGITFTDTQYF.

This chain joins TRBV5-4 and TRBJ1-2; TRBD1 might be the D (6 bases). Germline V gene sequence: CDR1 SGHNT, CDR2 YYREEE (reference sequence). There are 15 residues in the CDR3. Trimming pared 0 bases from V and 8 bases from J, leaving 17 bases between. Here the CDR3 reads CASSLEKQGLQGYTF. The CDR3 nucleotides read TGTGCCAGCAGCTTGGAGAAACAGGGTTTACAGGGCTACACCTTC.